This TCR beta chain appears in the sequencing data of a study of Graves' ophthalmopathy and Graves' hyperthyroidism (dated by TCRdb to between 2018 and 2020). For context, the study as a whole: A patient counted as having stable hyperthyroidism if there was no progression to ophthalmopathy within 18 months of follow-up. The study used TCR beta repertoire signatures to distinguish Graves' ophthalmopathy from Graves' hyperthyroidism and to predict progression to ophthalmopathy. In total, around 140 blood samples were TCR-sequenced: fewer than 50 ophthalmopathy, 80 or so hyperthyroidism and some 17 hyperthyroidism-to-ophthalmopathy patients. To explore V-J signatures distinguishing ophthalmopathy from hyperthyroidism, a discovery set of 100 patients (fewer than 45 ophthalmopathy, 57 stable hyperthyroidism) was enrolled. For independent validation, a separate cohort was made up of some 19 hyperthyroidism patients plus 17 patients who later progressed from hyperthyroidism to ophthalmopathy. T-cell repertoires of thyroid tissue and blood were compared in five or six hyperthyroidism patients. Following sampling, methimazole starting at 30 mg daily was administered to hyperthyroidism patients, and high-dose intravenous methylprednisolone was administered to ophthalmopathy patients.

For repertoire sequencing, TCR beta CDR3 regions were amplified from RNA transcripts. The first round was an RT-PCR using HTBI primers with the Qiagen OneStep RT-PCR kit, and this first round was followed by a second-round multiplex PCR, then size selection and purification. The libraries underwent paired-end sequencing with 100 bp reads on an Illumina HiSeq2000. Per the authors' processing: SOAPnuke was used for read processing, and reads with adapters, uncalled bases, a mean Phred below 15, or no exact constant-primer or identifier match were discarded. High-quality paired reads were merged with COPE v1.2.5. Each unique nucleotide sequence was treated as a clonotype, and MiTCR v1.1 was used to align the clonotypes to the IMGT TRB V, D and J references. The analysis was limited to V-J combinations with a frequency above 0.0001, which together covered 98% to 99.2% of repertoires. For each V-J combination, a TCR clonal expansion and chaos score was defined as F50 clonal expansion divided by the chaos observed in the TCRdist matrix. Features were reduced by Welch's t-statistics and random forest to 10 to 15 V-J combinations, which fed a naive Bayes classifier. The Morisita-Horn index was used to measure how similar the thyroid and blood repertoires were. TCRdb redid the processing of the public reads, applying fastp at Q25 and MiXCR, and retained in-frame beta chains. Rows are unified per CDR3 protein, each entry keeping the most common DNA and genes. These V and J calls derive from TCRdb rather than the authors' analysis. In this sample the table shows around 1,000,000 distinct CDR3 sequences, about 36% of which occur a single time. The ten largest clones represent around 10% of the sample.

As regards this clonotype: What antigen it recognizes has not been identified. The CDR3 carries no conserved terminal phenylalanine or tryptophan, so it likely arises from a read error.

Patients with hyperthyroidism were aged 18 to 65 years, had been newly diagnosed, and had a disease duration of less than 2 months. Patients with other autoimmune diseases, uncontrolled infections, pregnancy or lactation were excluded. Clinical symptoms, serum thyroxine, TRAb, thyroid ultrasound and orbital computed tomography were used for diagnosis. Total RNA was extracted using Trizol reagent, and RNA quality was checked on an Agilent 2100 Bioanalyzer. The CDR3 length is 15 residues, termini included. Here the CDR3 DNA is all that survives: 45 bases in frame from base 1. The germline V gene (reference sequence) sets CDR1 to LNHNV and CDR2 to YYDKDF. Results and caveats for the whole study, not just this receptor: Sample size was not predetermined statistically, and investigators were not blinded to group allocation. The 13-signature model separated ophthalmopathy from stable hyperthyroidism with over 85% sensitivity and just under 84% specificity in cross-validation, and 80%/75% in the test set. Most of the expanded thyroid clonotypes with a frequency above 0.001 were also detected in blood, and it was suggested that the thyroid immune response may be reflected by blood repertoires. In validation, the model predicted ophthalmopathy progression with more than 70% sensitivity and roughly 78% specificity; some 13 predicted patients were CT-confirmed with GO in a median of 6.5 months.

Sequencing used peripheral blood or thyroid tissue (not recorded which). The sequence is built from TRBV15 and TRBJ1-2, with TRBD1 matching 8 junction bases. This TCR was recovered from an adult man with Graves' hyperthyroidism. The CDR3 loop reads CATRAMDREYYGYTL. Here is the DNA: TGCGCCACCAGAGCCATGGACAGGGAATACTATGGCTACACCCTC.